This T cell receptor (beta chain) was observed in a study of beta chain features in type 1 diabetes. Points from the study as a whole: Moderate yet significant TCRB CDR3 shortening was seen in Type 1 diabetes patients in all four CD4+ subsets.

Trimming stripped 3 bases from V and 6 bases from J, with 11 bases between. CDR3 length equals 13 residues. Germline V gene sequence: CDR1 WSHSY, CDR2 SAAADI. Expressed TCRB transcripts were sequenced, since all the RNA that had been isolated was reverse transcribed. Using immunoSEQ multiplex PCR, the repertoire was profiled, and TCRdb retains in-frame clones only, with some absent. Of roughly 730,000 clones in the sample, about an eighth were seen once. With respect to this clone: No antigen is known for it.

The chain has TRBV10-2 and TRBJ2-5; either TRBD1 or TRBD2 may supply D (5 bases each). This clonotype was sampled from a man aged 18 to 29 with type 1 diabetes. Sequencing used naive CD4+ T cells from blood. CDR3 region: CASSEGTLQTQYF. CDR3 coding DNA: TGCGCCAGCAGTGAAGGGACGTTGCAGACCCAGTACTTC.